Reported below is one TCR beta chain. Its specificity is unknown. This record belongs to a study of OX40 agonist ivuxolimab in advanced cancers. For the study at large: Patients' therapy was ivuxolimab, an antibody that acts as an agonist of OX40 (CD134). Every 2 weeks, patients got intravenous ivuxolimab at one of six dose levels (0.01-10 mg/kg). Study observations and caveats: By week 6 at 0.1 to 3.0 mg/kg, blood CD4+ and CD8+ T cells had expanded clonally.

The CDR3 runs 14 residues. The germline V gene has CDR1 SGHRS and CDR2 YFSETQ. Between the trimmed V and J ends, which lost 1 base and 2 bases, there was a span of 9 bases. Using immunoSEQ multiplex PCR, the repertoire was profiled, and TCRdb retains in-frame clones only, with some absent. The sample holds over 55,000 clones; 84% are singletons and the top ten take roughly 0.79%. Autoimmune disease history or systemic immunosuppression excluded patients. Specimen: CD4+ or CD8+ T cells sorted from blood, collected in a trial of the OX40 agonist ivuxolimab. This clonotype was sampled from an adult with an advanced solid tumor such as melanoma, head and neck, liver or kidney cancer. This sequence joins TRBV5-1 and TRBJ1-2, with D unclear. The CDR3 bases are TGCGCCAGCAGCTTGCAGACTCTGAACTATGGCTACACCTTC. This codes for CASSLQTLNYGYTF. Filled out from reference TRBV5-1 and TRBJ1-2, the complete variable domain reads KAGVTQTPRYLIKTRGQQVTLSCSPISGHRSVSWYQQTPGQGLQFLFEYFSETQRNKGNFPGRFSGRQFSNSRSEMNVSTLELGDSALYLCASSLQTLNYGYTFGSGTRLTVV.